Presented here are 26 T cell receptor beta chains from one specimen sequenced in a study of control samples from healthy donors and cancer patients. Sequencing was performed with immunoSEQ multiplex PCR; in TCRdb, only in-frame clones are kept and a portion is missing. Of around 230,000 clones listed, roughly 94% are singletons. Sequencing was done on a sample of blood. These receptors all stem from a man between 45 and 60 years old in good health.

The rearrangement uses TRBV7-9 and TRBJ1-2; the match to TRBD1 covers 9 bases. Trimming removed 1 base from V and 4 bases from J; junction bases left unmatched: 10. This CDR3 has 17 residues. CDR1 and CDR2 from the germline V gene are SEHNR and FQNEAQ (reference sequence). In DNA form, the CDR3 reads TGTGCCAGCAGCTTAGGCACAGGGGGCGGATTTTTCTATGGCTACACCTTC. Its protein product is CASSLGTGGGFFYGYTF. The full variable domain, in which reference TRBV7-9 and TRBJ1-2 provide the parts outside the CDR3, is DTGVSQNPRHKITKRGQNVTFRCDPISEHNRLYWYRQTLGQGPEFLTYFQNEAQLEKSRLLSDRFSAERPKGSFSTLEIQRTEQGDSAMYLCASSLGTGGGFFYGYTFGSGTRLTVV.

The rearrangement links TRBV5-1 to TRBJ2-2, with TRBD1 matching 9 bases. J gave up 3 bases and V 4 bases, and 4 bases lay outside the gene matches. The germline CDR1 and CDR2 sequences are SGHRS and YFSETQ. The CDR3 loop spans 15 amino acids. In DNA, the CDR3 is TGCGCCAGCAGCCCACAGGGGGCTGACACCGGGGAGCTGTTTTTT. It codes for CASSPQGADTGELFF.

The chain uses TRBV9 and TRBJ2-2; 9 bases line up with TRBD1. V trimming: 0 bases; J trimming: 5 bases; junction bases outside the gene matches: 5. CDR1 and CDR2 from the germline V gene are SGDLS and YYNGEE. This CDR3 contains 16 residues. CDR3 in DNA: TGTGCCAGCAGCGTAGGAGGGACAGGGCGGACCGGGGAGCTGTTTTTT. This translates into CASSVGGTGRTGELFF.

The chain has TRBV11-2 and TRBJ1-4, with a weak D call TRBD1 (6 bases). Germline-derived CDR1 and CDR2 are SGHAT and FQNNGV. Trimming took off 4 bases at V and 13 bases at J, with 19 bases between the two ends. CDR3 length equals 14 residues. CDR3: CASSSPVSGTLLFF. In DNA, the CDR3 is TGTGCCAGCAGCTCGCCGGTCTCCGGGACATTACTGTTTTTT.

This chain uses TRBV5-1 with TRBJ2-7; 7 bases match TRBD1. V lost 3 bases and J lost 9; bases outside the gene matches: 12. Germline-derived CDR1 and CDR2 are SGHRS and YFSETQ. The CDR3 is 14 amino acids. CDR3 loop: CASSSERTGRGQYF. Written as DNA, the CDR3 is TGCGCCAGCAGCTCGGAGAGGACAGGTCGGGGGCAGTACTTC. Full variable domain (remainder filled in from reference TRBV5-1 and TRBJ2-7): KAGVTQTPRYLIKTRGQQVTLSCSPISGHRSVSWYQQTPGQGLQFLFEYFSETQRNKGNFPGRFSGRQFSNSRSEMNVSTLELGDSALYLCASSSERTGRGQYFGPGTRLTVT.

This chain links TRBV19 with TRBJ1-3; no definite D call. Germline assignment: CDR1 LNHDA and CDR2 SQIVND (reference sequence). This CDR3 spans 13 amino acids. V was clipped by 5 bases and J by 0 bases, with 5 bases between them. The CDR3 region is CASSAVSGNTIYF. Here the CDR3 DNA reads TGTGCCAGTAGTGCCGTCTCTGGAAACACCATATATTTT.

CDR3 sequence: CASTWTSGPTDTQYF. The DNA for the CDR3 is TGTGCCAGCACCTGGACTAGCGGCCCCACAGATACGCAGTATTTT. The chain recombines TRBV6-6 with TRBJ2-3, with 10 bases fitting TRBD2. Per the germline V gene, CDR1 is MNHNY and CDR2 is SVGAGI (reference sequence). Germline trimming cut 7 bases from V and 2 bases from J; bases unmatched to any gene: 6. The CDR3 is 15 residues long.

This clone was counted once. The chain is built from TRBV5-1 and TRBJ2-1; 13 positions agree with TRBD2. The germline gives CDR1 SGHRS, CDR2 YFSETQ. Trimming cost V 3 bases and J 8 bases; bases outside gene matches: 8. The CDR3 sequence is 16 residues long. The CDR3 DNA is TGCGCCAGCAGCTCGGAACTAGCGGGGGGGCCGTATGAGCAGTTCTTC. Protein sequence: CASSSELAGGPYEQFF. The full variable domain, completed using reference TRBV5-1 and TRBJ2-1, is KAGVTQTPRYLIKTRGQQVTLSCSPISGHRSVSWYQQTPGQGLQFLFEYFSETQRNKGNFPGRFSGRQFSNSRSEMNVSTLELGDSALYLCASSSELAGGPYEQFFGPGTRLTVL.

This chain connects TRBV12-3 or TRBV12-4 to TRBJ1-2; 7 bases align to TRBD1. V gave up 6 bases and J gave up 3 bases; unmatched junction bases: 4. This CDR3 contains 13 residues. The CDR3 bases are TGTGCCAGCAGCCTCGGACAGGACTATGGCTACACCTTC. Protein: CASSLGQDYGYTF.

This sequence joins TRBV19 and TRBJ2-1, with a tentative D call TRBD2 (6 bases). Per germline, CDR1 LNHDA and CDR2 SQIVND (reference sequence). This CDR3 has 16 amino acids. V gave up 5 bases and J gave up 5 bases, with 19 bases separating them. The CDR3 region has the DNA TGTGCCAGTAGTGCCTCACCCGGGAGCTACAACAATGAGCAGTTCTTC. It translates to CASSASPGSYNNEQFF.

CDR3 coding DNA: TGTGCCAGCAGTGAAGCGGGAGGTAGGCATCAGCCCCAGCATTTT. Translated, it gives CASSEAGGRHQPQHF. J is TRBJ1-5 and V is TRBV6-1; D gene ambiguous. V lost 0 bases and J 5 bases, leaving 11 bases between the germline ends. Germline lookup yields CDR1 MNHNS and CDR2 SASEGT. The CDR3 has 15 amino acids.

The chain is built from TRBV6-1 and TRBJ2-7; no clear D. Trimming cost V 1 base and J 2 bases, with 3 bases left between them. The CDR3 consists of 12 residues. Germline V gene sequence: CDR1 MNHNS, CDR2 SASEGT. This CDR3 reads CASSEGPYEQYV. In DNA, the CDR3 is TGTGCCAGCAGTGAAGGACCCTACGAGCAGTACGTC.

The V gene is TRBV5-1, the J gene TRBJ2-7, with a weak D call TRBD1 (5 bases). V shed 2 bases and J shed 7 bases, with 13 bases lying between them. Germline V gene lookup returns CDR1 SGHRS and CDR2 YFSETQ. The length of the CDR3 is 13 residues. CDR3 amino acids: CASSFRDPGEQYF. The CDR3 DNA reads TGCGCCAGCAGCTTCAGGGATCCGGGTGAGCAGTACTTC.

The chain employs TRBV5-1 and TRBJ1-1; TRBD1 matches 9 bases. This CDR3 comprises 14 residues. Germline loops: CDR1 SGHRS, CDR2 YFSETQ. The junction had 2 bases not matched to a gene; V was cut back by 2 bases and J by 3 bases. CDR3 in DNA: TGCGCCAGCAGCTTCGGGACAGGGTACACTGAAGCTTTCTTT. Translating it yields CASSFGTGYTEAFF.

This clone was seen only once. The chain couples TRBV27 to TRBJ1-4; D uncertain. The CDR3 totals 14 residues. V lost 3 bases and J 8 bases, leaving 13 bases between the germline ends. Germline loops: CDR1 MNHEY, CDR2 SMNVEV (reference sequence). The CDR3 sequence is CASSFLGLLEKLFF. In nucleotides, the CDR3 is TGTGCCAGCAGTTTCCTGGGCCTCTTGGAAAAACTGTTTTTT.

The chain links TRBV7-2 to TRBJ1-5, with 12 bases aligning to TRBD1. CDR1 and CDR2 (germline): SGHTA, FQGNSA. This CDR3 contains 19 residues. The V segment lost 1 base and the J segment 2 bases; nucleotides outside the gene matches: 9. DNA of the CDR3: TGTGCCAGCAGCTTAGGGCCGGGACAGGGGGCCGGCGGCAATCAGCCCCAGCATTTT. Amino acids: CASSLGPGQGAGGNQPQHF.

The chain uses TRBV27 and TRBJ2-4; D uncertain. The V gene's germline CDR1 is MNHEY and CDR2 SMNVEV (reference sequence). Trimming cost V 3 bases and J 1 base, with 13 bases left between them. CDR3 length equals 16 residues. This CDR3 reads CASSFGGQGAKNIQYF. The CDR3 nucleotides are TGTGCCAGCAGTTTTGGTGGCCAAGGGGCCAAAAACATTCAGTACTTC.

The chain uses TRBV4-3 and TRBJ2-1; 7 nucleotides line up with TRBD1. Germline lookup yields CDR1 LGHNA and CDR2 YSLEER. The CDR3 spans 16 residues. With 3 bases clipped from V and 7 bases from J, the junction kept 12 bases outside the gene matches. CDR3 nucleotides: TGCGCCAGCAGCCATCTCATCGGGACAGATGGAAATGAGCAGTTCTTC. Protein sequence: CASSHLIGTDGNEQFF.

V and J are TRBV2 and TRBJ2-3, with D unresolved. Trimming pared 2 bases from V and 5 bases from J, leaving 8 bases between. Germline lookup yields CDR1 SNHLY and CDR2 FYNNEI. The CDR3 sequence is 13 residues long. The CDR3 is CASSEIHRDTQYF. The CDR3, as DNA: TGTGCCAGCAGTGAAATCCACAGAGATACGCAGTATTTT.

J is TRBJ1-6 and V is TRBV28; D gene ambiguous. CDR3 size: 11 residues. V lost 2 bases to trimming and J lost 11 bases, with 4 bases between them. CDR1 MDHEN and CDR2 SYDVKM come from the germline V gene. The chain's CDR3 is CASSLRAPLHF. Written as DNA, the CDR3 is TGTGCCAGCAGTTTAAGGGCACCCCTCCACTTT.

The chain has TRBV5-6 and TRBJ2-2; perhaps TRBD2 as D (5 bases). V lost 4 bases, J lost 2 bases, and 12 bases lay in between. CDR1 is SGHDT and CDR2 is YYEEEE in the germline V gene. This CDR3 comprises 15 residues. The CDR3 is CASSPVGVNTGELFF. CDR3 sequence (DNA): TGTGCCAGCAGCCCTGTCGGGGTTAACACCGGGGAGCTGTTTTTT. Full variable domain (outside the CDR3, taken from reference TRBV5-6 and TRBJ2-2): DAGVTQSPTHLIKTRGQQVTLRCSPKSGHDTVSWYQQALGQGPQFIFQYYEEEERQRGNFPDRFSGHQFPNYSSELNVNALLLGDSALYLCASSPVGVNTGELFFGEGSRLTVL.

A note on this clone: Other DNA sequences in the sample encode the same CDR3. This chain joins TRBV7-2 and TRBJ2-7; D is uncertain. CDR3 length: 13 amino acids. In germline, CDR1 is SGHTA, CDR2 FQGNSA. The V and J ends lost 0 bases and 6 bases respectively, with 9 bases between them. Here the CDR3 reads CASSLATGREQYF. DNA of the CDR3: TGTGCCAGCAGCTTAGCGACGGGCCGCGAGCAGTACTTC.

The chain joins TRBV24-1 to TRBJ2-3; the D gene could be TRBD1 or TRBD2 (5 bases each). This CDR3 spans 15 amino acids. Germline CDR1 and CDR2: KGHDR and SFDVKD. The ends were cut back, 2 bases at V and 4 bases at J, with 12 bases in the middle. CDR3 region: CATSDSRESADTQYF. The CDR3 DNA reads as TGTGCCACCAGTGATTCCAGGGAGAGCGCAGATACGCAGTATTTT.

This chain joins TRBV2 and TRBJ1-2; D is undetermined. Germline V gene sequence: CDR1 SNHLY, CDR2 FYNNEI. The CDR3 extends over 12 amino acids. V was cut by 7 bases and J by 5 bases, with 11 bases left in between. CDR3 sequence (DNA): TGTGCCAGCAAACGGGTAATTTATGGCTACACCTTC. It translates to CASKRVIYGYTF.

The CDR3: CASRQGSSYNSPLHF. The CDR3, as DNA: TGTGCCAGCAGGCAGGGAAGCTCCTATAATTCACCCCTCCACTTT. The genes are TRBV27 and TRBJ1-6; D is possibly TRBD1 (5 bases). This CDR3 comprises 15 residues. V was pared by 6 bases and J by 0 bases, with 9 bases between. Germline CDR1 reads MNHEY; CDR2 reads SMNVEV (reference sequence).

The chain recombines TRBV28 with TRBJ1-3, with D perhaps matching TRBD1 (6 bases). V shed 7 bases and J shed 1 base, with 17 bases lying between them. The germline V gene encodes CDR1 MDHEN and CDR2 SYDVKM. This CDR3 has 16 residues. CDR3 coding DNA: TGTGCCAGCACGACAGGACTCACAATATCTGGAAACACCATATATTTT. This translates into CASTTGLTISGNTIYF.